What follows are 20 T cell receptor beta chains derived from one specimen sequenced in a study of blood T cell repertoires in COVID-19. Some clones are missing from TCRdb's copy, which holds only in-frame ones; the method was immunoSEQ multiplex PCR. The sample holds approximately 200,000 clones; roughly 84% are singletons and the top ten take more than 2.5%. Sequenced material: PBMCs or T cells enriched from blood (not recorded which). These receptors were collected from a woman aged 25-40 years who had recovered from COVID-19.

Turning to this clone: Other DNA sequences in this sample translate to the same CDR3. The chain is built from TRBV28 and TRBJ1-1; D is unclear. The V end lost 3 bases, the J end lost 3 bases, and 11 bases lay between the germline ends. Germline CDR1 and CDR2: MDHEN and SYDVKM. The CDR3 sequence is 14 residues long. The CDR3 sequence is CASSLGWGDTEAFF. CDR3 DNA: TGTGCCAGCAGTTTGGGCTGGGGAGACACTGAAGCTTTCTTT. Full variable domain (rest looked up from reference TRBV28 and TRBJ1-1): DVKVTQSSRYLVKRTGEKVFLECVQDMDHENMFWYRQDPGLGLRLIYFSYDVKMKEKGDIPEGYSVSREKKERFSLILESASTNQTSMYLCASSLGWGDTEAFFGQGTRLTVV.

This clone appeared a single time. The chain combines TRBV28 with TRBJ2-6; D remains unclear. The CDR3 length is 14 residues. Germline CDR1 and CDR2: MDHEN and SYDVKM. Trimming pared 1 base from V and 14 bases from J, leaving 15 bases between. The CDR3 DNA is TGTGCCAGCAGTTTATTGGGCACAGATGGATTCCTGACTTTC. Residues: CASSLLGTDGFLTF.

The DNA for the CDR3 is TGTGCCAGCAGCCGAGGTCAAGGGGTAAACACTGAAGCTTTCTTT. This encodes CASSRGQGVNTEAFF. The chain carries TRBV7-9 and TRBJ1-1; D is perhaps TRBD1 (5 bases). Per the germline V gene, CDR1 is SEHNR and CDR2 is FQNEAQ (reference sequence). Trimming removed 5 bases at V and 2 bases at J, with 15 bases between. The CDR3 contains 15 residues. Full variable domain (remainder filled in from reference TRBV7-9 and TRBJ1-1): DTGVSQNPRHKITKRGQNVTFRCDPISEHNRLYWYRQTLGQGPEFLTYFQNEAQLEKSRLLSDRFSAERPKGSFSTLEIQRTEQGDSAMYLCASSRGQGVNTEAFFGQGTRLTVV.

This chain joins TRBV10-3 and TRBJ2-1; 8 bases line up with TRBD2. V shed 11 bases, J shed 8 bases, and the junction held 11 bases outside the gene matches. The CDR3 is 13 amino acids. CDR1 ENHRY and CDR2 SYGVKD come from the germline V gene. Here the CDR3 reads CAGTSGGSDEQFF. CDR3 nucleotides: TGTGCCGGGACCAGCGGGGGTTCGGATGAGCAGTTCTTC.

This chain connects TRBV5-1 to TRBJ1-1; D may be TRBD1 (6 bases). This CDR3 has 15 amino acids. Trimming took 4 bases from V and 0 from J, leaving 13 bases between them. Per germline, CDR1 SGHRS and CDR2 YFSETQ. The CDR3 DNA reads as TGCGCCAGCAGCGTCAACAGGGAGATGAACACTGAAGCTTTCTTT. Its translation is CASSVNREMNTEAFF.

The chain combines TRBV29-1 with TRBJ2-4; possibly TRBD1 for D (5 bases). Germline values: CDR1 SQVTM, CDR2 ANQGSEA. This CDR3 region has 13 residues. V gave up 7 bases and J gave up 1 base, with 11 bases separating them. The CDR3 sequence: CSAAPGAKNIQYF. DNA for the CDR3: TGCAGCGCCGCCCCAGGGGCCAAAAACATTCAGTACTTC. Combining the CDR3 with reference TRBV29-1 and TRBJ2-4 gives the whole variable domain SAVISQKPSRDICQRGTSLTIQCQVDSQVTMMFWYRQQPGQSLTLIATANQGSEATYESGFVIDKFPISRPNLTFSTLTVSNMSPEDSSIYLCSAAPGAKNIQYFGAGTRLSVL.

This clone occurred a few times. The chain has TRBV19 and TRBJ1-5; D is possibly TRBD1 (5 bases). The CDR3 contains 18 residues. Germline V gives CDR1 LNHDA, CDR2 SQIVND (reference sequence). V lost 7 bases to trimming and J lost 1 base, with 23 bases between them. In DNA, the CDR3 is TGTGCCAGTATGTTTAAGGGGCCGCGCCAATGGAGCAATCAGCCCCAGCATTTT. Translation: CASMFKGPRQWSNQPQHF.

This clone was observed a single time. The chain uses TRBV18 and TRBJ1-1; TRBD1 might be the D (5 bases). Germline CDR1 is KGHSH and CDR2 is LQKENI. The CDR3 totals 15 residues. The V and J ends lost 3 bases and 1 base respectively, with 12 bases between them. CDR3 nucleotide sequence: TGTGCCAGCTCACCCGGTCAGGGAAAGAACACTGAAGCTTTCTTT. Amino acid sequence: CASSPGQGKNTEAFF.

The rearrangement joins TRBV28 to TRBJ1-5; TRBD1 matches at 7 bases. Germline CDR1 reads MDHEN; CDR2 reads SYDVKM. The CDR3 length is 15 residues. The V and J ends lost 3 bases and 4 bases, in that order; junction bases with no gene match: 6. DNA of the CDR3: TGTGCCAGCAGTTTGGGACAGAGATTTAATCAGCCCCAGCATTTT. Protein: CASSLGQRFNQPQHF. The variable domain in full, with the rest retrieved from reference TRBV28 and TRBJ1-5, is DVKVTQSSRYLVKRTGEKVFLECVQDMDHENMFWYRQDPGLGLRLIYFSYDVKMKEKGDIPEGYSVSREKKERFSLILESASTNQTSMYLCASSLGQRFNQPQHFGDGTRLSIL.

The V gene is TRBV19, the J gene TRBJ2-5; TRBD2 agrees at 8 bases. With V trimmed by 6 bases and J by 5 bases, 11 bases remained unmatched. The length of the CDR3 is 15 residues. Looked up from germline, CDR1 is LNHDA and CDR2 is SQIVND (reference sequence). The CDR3 region has the DNA TGTGCCAGTAGCCTCGGGGGGGGTTTCAGGGAGACCCAGTACTTC. This gives the protein CASSLGGGFRETQYF.

The chain uses TRBV5-1 and TRBJ2-3, with a weak D call TRBD1 (6 bases). The CDR3 spans 15 residues. V lost 4 bases and J 3 bases, leaving 15 bases between the germline ends. The germline V gene encodes CDR1 SGHRS and CDR2 YFSETQ. DNA of the CDR3: TGCGCCAGCAGCCAGGGGCCACCTAAAACAGATACGCAGTATTTT. Residues: CASSQGPPKTDTQYF.

The chain employs TRBV25-1 and TRBJ2-3, with 10 bases fitting TRBD2. The CDR3 sequence is 15 residues long. J was trimmed by 0 bases and V by 6 bases; bases with no gene match: 3. CDR1 and CDR2 (germline): MGHDK, SYGVNS. The CDR3 DNA sequence: TGTGCCAGCAGCGAGCGGGGGGGGAGCACAGATACGCAGTATTTT. Amino acid sequence: CASSERGGSTDTQYF.

The rearrangement uses TRBV5-8 and TRBJ1-5; perhaps TRBD1 as D (5 bases). The CDR3 length is 13 residues. Trimming cost V 4 bases and J 5 bases, with 10 bases left between them. Germline lookup yields CDR1 SGHTS and CDR2 YDEGEE. The CDR3 DNA follows: TGTGCCAGCAGCAGGGGCAGGGATCAGCCCCAGCATTTT. Translating it yields CASSRGRDQPQHF.

The CDR3 loop is CASSEIGGIYNEQFF. As DNA, the CDR3 is TGTGCCAGCAGTGAAATAGGGGGAATTTACAATGAGCAGTTCTTC. The V call is TRBV6-1, the J call TRBJ2-1; D possibly corresponds to TRBD1 (6 bases). The length of the CDR3 is 15 residues. V lost 2 bases, J lost 4 bases, and 12 bases lay in between. The V gene's germline CDR1 is MNHNS and CDR2 SASEGT.

This clone showed up just once. The chain joins TRBV5-8 to TRBJ2-2; D perhaps matches TRBD1 (6 bases). Germline CDR1 and CDR2: SGHTS and YDEGEE. This CDR3 has 15 residues. The V and J ends lost 6 bases and 6 bases respectively, with 18 bases between them. CDR3 sequence reads: CASMLVAGVAGELFF. CDR3 nucleotide sequence: TGTGCCAGCATGTTGGTGGCAGGGGTTGCCGGGGAGCTGTTTTTT. Full variable domain (missing parts from reference TRBV5-8 and TRBJ2-2): EAGVTQSPTHLIKTRGQQATLRCSPISGHTSVYWYQQALGLGLQFLLWYDEGEERNRGNFPPRFSGRQFPNYSSELNVNALELEDSALYLCASMLVAGVAGELFFGEGSRLTVL.

The genes are TRBV5-1 and TRBJ1-2, with 9 bases matching TRBD1. With 0 bases clipped from V and 1 base from J, the junction kept 4 bases outside the gene matches. This CDR3 comprises 16 residues. CDR1 is SGHRS and CDR2 is YFSETQ in the germline V gene. The CDR3 protein is CASSLAGTGLNYGYTF. The CDR3 coding sequence is TGCGCCAGCAGCTTGGCAGGGACAGGGCTTAACTATGGCTACACCTTC.

CDR3 protein: CASSPGTRTGVNQPQHF. In DNA form, the CDR3 reads TGTGCCAGCAGTCCCGGGACCAGGACAGGGGTAAATCAGCCCCAGCATTTT. The chain carries TRBV28 and TRBJ1-5, with 9 bases identical to TRBD1. The CDR3 has 17 residues. The germline gives CDR1 MDHEN, CDR2 SYDVKM. The V gene end was trimmed by 5 bases and the J gene end by 4 bases; junction bases not matched to a gene: 12.

The chain uses TRBV5-6 and TRBJ1-6; a possible D gene is TRBD1 (6 bases). Germline CDR1 reads SGHDT; CDR2 reads YYEEEE. The CDR3 runs to 19 residues. Deletions cut 4 bases from V and 10 bases from J, with 30 bases between. Written as DNA, the CDR3 is TGTGCCAGCAGCCCAGGCACGTACGGGAATAACAGGGTAGACTCACCCCTCCACTTT. Residues: CASSPGTYGNNRVDSPLHF. The full variable domain, with the rest looked up from reference TRBV5-6 and TRBJ1-6, is DAGVTQSPTHLIKTRGQQVTLRCSPKSGHDTVSWYQQALGQGPQFIFQYYEEEERQRGNFPDRFSGHQFPNYSSELNVNALLLGDSALYLCASSPGTYGNNRVDSPLHFGNGTRLTVT.

This clone was observed a single time. The chain has TRBV14 and TRBJ2-1; TRBD2 matches 10 bases. The V segment lost 4 bases and the J segment 6 bases; nucleotides outside the gene matches: 3. The CDR3 spans 14 residues. Germline assignment: CDR1 SGHDN and CDR2 FVKESK. As DNA, the CDR3 is TGTGCCAGCAGCCCATGGACTAGCGGCAATGAGCAGTTCTTC. This gives the protein CASSPWTSGNEQFF.

V usage is TRBV11-2 and J usage is TRBJ2-7, with a weak D call TRBD2 (5 bases). In germline, CDR1 is SGHAT, CDR2 FQNNGV. V gave up 2 bases and J gave up 7 bases, with 6 bases separating them. This CDR3 spans 11 amino acids. This chain's CDR3 is CASSLSGEQYF. In DNA form, the CDR3 reads TGTGCCAGCAGCTTATCGGGAGAGCAGTACTTC.